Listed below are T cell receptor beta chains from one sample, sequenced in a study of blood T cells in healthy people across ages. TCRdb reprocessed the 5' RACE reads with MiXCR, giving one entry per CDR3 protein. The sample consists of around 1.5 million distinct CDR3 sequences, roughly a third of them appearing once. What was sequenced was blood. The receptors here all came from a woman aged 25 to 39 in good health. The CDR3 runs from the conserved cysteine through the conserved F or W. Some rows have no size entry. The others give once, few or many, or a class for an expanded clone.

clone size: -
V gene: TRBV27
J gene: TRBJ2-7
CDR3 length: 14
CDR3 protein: CASSLLSSGYEQYF

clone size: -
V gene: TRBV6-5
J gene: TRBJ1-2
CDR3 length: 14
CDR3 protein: CASITGPPNYGYTF

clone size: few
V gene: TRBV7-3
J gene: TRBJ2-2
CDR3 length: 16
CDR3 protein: CASSLRDRSNTGELFF

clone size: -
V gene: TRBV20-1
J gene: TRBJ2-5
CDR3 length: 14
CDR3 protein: CSARRREGRETQYF

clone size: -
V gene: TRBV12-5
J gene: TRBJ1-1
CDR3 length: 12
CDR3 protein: CASGLSRTEAFF

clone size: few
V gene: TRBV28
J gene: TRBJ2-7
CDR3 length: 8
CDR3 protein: CDVKTQYF

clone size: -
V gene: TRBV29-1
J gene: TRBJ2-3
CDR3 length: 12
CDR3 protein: CSVETSGDTQYF

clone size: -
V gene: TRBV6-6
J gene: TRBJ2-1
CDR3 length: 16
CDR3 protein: CASSDTTGADYNEQFF

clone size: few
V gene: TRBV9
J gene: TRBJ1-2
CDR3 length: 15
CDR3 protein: CASSVGYGDRGGYTF

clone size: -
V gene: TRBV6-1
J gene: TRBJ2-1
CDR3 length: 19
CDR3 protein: CASSEFPSWQGYSYNEQFF

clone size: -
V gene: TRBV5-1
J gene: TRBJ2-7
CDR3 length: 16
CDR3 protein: CASSSQRITESHEQYF

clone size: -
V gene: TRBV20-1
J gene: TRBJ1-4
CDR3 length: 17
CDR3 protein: CSARDLGQGKQVEKLFF

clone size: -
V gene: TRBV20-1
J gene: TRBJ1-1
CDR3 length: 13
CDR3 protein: CSARGQMNTEAFF

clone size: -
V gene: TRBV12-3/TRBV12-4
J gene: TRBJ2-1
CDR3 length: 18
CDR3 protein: CASSPLAGGPGTYNEQFF

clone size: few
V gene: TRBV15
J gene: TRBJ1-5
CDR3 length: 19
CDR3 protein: CATSRDILGGPGLNQPQHF

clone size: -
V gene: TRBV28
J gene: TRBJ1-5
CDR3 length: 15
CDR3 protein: CASSFLQDYNQPQHF

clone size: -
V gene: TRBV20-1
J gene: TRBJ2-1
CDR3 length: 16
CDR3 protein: CSARGGGLSSYNEQFF

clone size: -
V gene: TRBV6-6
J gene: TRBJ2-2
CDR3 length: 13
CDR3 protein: CASEGRNTGELFF

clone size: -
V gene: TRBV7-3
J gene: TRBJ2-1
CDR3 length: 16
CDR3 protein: CASSLLVLSSGSEQFF

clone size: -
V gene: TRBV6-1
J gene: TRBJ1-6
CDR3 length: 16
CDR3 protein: CASSWDREFTPSPLHF

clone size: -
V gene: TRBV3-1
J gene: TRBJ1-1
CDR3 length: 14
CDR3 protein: CASSQDTRYTEAFF